The sequence of this T cell receptor beta chain was determined in a study of cytomegalovirus exposure and HLA in healthy donors. Trimming cost V 0 bases and J 1 base, with 9 bases left between them. The CDR3 runs 15 residues. Germline CDR1 and CDR2: SGHTA and FQGTGA. PCR employed 60 Vbeta and 13 Jbeta primers. Sequencing was performed with immunoSEQ multiplex PCR; in TCRdb, only in-frame clones are kept and a portion is missing. The sample yields about 190,000 clones, around 86% seen once. The sequenced sample consisted of PBMCs. The TCR originated in a woman younger than 30 in good health and CMV-seronegative. The genes are TRBV7-3 and TRBJ2-5; D ambiguous. The CDR3 reads CASSLTGDPQETQYF. The DNA of the CDR3 is TGTGCCAGCAGCTTAACCGGAGACCCCCAAGAGACCCAGTACTTC.